The source of this TCR beta chain is a study of blood T cells in healthy people across ages (dated by TCRdb to about 2015). Context from the whole study: In model experiments, template switching captured roughly one uniquely barcoded TCR beta cDNA molecule for every two T cells. To track age-related changes in TCR beta repertoire diversity, the study relied on deep sequencing normalized with unique cDNA molecular identifiers. The donors were divided into four age groups: young (average 16 years), middle-aged (under 40), aged (about 62) and long-lived (about 79). For two donors (one aged 18 to 29 and one aged 80 or older), the study analyzed two additional independent replicas of 1 million unique cDNA reads from the same blood draw.

Libraries came from 5' RACE. TCRdb shows the sequencer as Illumina HiSeq 2500. A second about 7 to 12 cycle PCR used a sample-barcoded 5' primer and a J-beta primer mix. Each TCR beta cDNA molecule received a unique molecular identifier from a template-switch 5' adaptor carrying 12 random nucleotides. At least 2.5 million CDR3-containing paired-end reads were obtained from each sample. All of the RNA was converted into first-strand cDNA using the Mint cDNA synthesis kit, with a TRBC-specific oligonucleotide serving as the primer. All cDNA was treated with uracil-DNA glycosylase and then went through a first 18-cycle PCR with the universal primers M1SS and BC2_uni_R. In the authors' own workflow: Normalization of each sample was performed by random selection of 1 million high-quality reads, each carrying a distinct molecular identifier. Reads with shared molecular identifiers were discarded instead of being binned into consensus sequences. CDR3 identification, clonotype clustering and error correction used MiTCR with a Q25 quality threshold and the strictest error-elimination algorithm. A nonparametric unseen species model with Euler transformation was used to estimate a lower bound on total TCR beta diversity. TCRdb reworked the public reads: Q25 trimming with fastp, MiXCR clone assembly, productive beta chains retained. One record per CDR3 amino acid sequence lists the most common genes and DNA. TCRdb, not the original authors, processed these V and J calls. This sample is represented by 800,000 to 1,300,000 distinct CDR3 sequences; under 30% of them were singletons. The top ten constitute about 0.8% of the sample.

This clonotype occurred many times. Its binding antigen is unknown. One base away there is no much larger clone; base qualities are not given. The donors were 40 or so Caucasian individuals from Russia, aged roughly 6 to 95 years, who were systemically healthy. Approximately 10 milliliters of peripheral blood were collected from each donor into EDTA-treated Vacutainer tubes. PBMCs were isolated by Ficoll-Paque density-gradient centrifugation, with at least 6 million obtained per sample. Trizol reagent was used to extract total RNA from PBMCs, with at least 5.5 micrograms per sample. The percentages of naive CD45RAhigh/CD27high T cells were determined by flow cytometry on a PBMC aliquot from every donor. The CDR3, from cysteine to phenylalanine, totals 13 residues. This entry keeps only the CDR3 DNA: 39 bases, framed from base 1. V has 7 bases trimmed and J has 12 bases trimmed; junction bases matching no gene number 15. CDR1 and CDR2 are drawn from the germline V gene (reference sequence): DFQATT, SNEGSKA.

The paper as a whole reports these results and caveats: As age increased, observed TCR beta diversity per million T cells dropped in a roughly linear way, and a significant reduction was already evident by age about 40. Estimates of total diversity from one million sequenced T cells were regarded as lower bounds and underestimates. Conclusive comparison of naive and antigen-experienced compartments was prevented by the profiling of bulk unsorted PBMCs. The long-lived group showed more naive CD4+ T cells, fewer expanded clones and increased TCR diversity than the aged group, suggesting age selection. A strong correlation was found between observed TCR beta diversity and the percentage of naive T cells measured by flow cytometry. Because donor CMV infection status was unknown, age-related changes in expanded clonotypes were potentially confounded.

The same data also contributed to another study, on T cells of mothers and their children. As the second study states: Donors were nine systemically healthy Caucasian individuals: three mothers and their six children. cDNA synthesis consumed the entire amount of extracted RNA, loaded at 1.5 ug RNA in each 15 ul reaction. In the second PCR, the M1S primer introduced both the sample barcodes and 2-4 random nucleotides. Each mother yielded over 8.5 million TCR beta CDR3 reads and each child 2.5 million to 3.5 million reads. Thymic selection shapes the output of TCR recombination in a similar way in related and unrelated pairs, and inherited differences have a minor effect. Related mother-child pairs always showed normalized repertoire overlap that was slightly higher than in unrelated mother-child pairs, though the difference was never significant. Persistent microchimeric T cell clones were not detected, at a sensitivity of 95 to 100 clones per million clonotypes. In the study, deep NGS was used to compare the TCR beta repertoires of mothers and children, and features distinguishing related mother-child pairs from unrelated individuals were sought. On average, the children were approximately 12 +/- 4 years old, while the mothers were around 42 +/- 4 years old. After adapter ligation with NEBNext reagents, the libraries were sequenced on Illumina HiSeq 2000 with 100+100 nt paired-end reads. To prevent cross-contamination, the mother and child libraries were prepared one month apart and sequenced in separate runs. For each donor, somewhere between about 500,000 and 2,000,000 distinct TCR beta clonotypes were identified. Naive TCR beta clonotypes were estimated from low-frequency clonotypes matched to each donor's FACS-determined naive share, without sorting.

The chain couples TRBV20-1 to TRBJ2-1; 7 nucleotides in the junction match TRBD1. The sequence was collected from a girl aged 2 to 9 in good health. Sample: blood. The CDR3 has the sequence CSVYRGELMRQFF. The DNA sequence is as follows: TGCAGTGTTTACAGGGGAGAGCTAATGAGGCAGTTCTTC.